Listed below are T cell receptor beta chains from one sample, sequenced in a study of blood T cell repertoires in COVID-19. Assay: immunoSEQ multiplex PCR; the TCRdb copy retains only in-frame clones and omits some. Of 120,000 to 150,000 clones in the sample, roughly 88% are singletons; the top ten hold 8%. Sequencing input: peripheral blood. These receptors were obtained from a woman in her sixties or seventies with COVID-19, enrolled during active disease. Both conserved end residues are part of each CDR3. A D gene is named only where the DNA matches it firmly. The size field is filled for only some rows; it gives once, few, many or a size class.

V gene	D gene	J gene	clone size	CDR3 protein	CDR3 DNA
TRBV2	-	TRBJ1-1	-	CASRTDGMNTEAFF	TGTGCCAGCAGGACCGACGGGATGAACACTGAAGCTTTCTTT
TRBV5-1	TRBD1	TRBJ1-2	-	CASSRDRGHVYGYTF	TGCGCCAGCAGTCGCGACAGGGGGCACGTCTATGGCTACACCTTC
TRBV9	-	TRBJ1-1	-	CASSAGQNTEAFF	TGTGCCAGCAGCGCGGGACAGAACACTGAAGCTTTCTTT
TRBV2	TRBD2	TRBJ2-1	-	CASSPLAGSYNEQFF	TGTGCCAGCAGTCCCCTAGCGGGGTCTTACAATGAGCAGTTCTTC
TRBV7-2	TRBD2	TRBJ2-1	-	CASRDGRGLGSYNEQFF	TGTGCCAGCAGGGATGGGCGGGGGTTAGGCTCCTACAATGAGCAGTTCTTC
TRBV2	-	TRBJ1-6	-	CASHTSGSYNSPLHF	TGTGCCAGCCATACTAGTGGCTCCTATAATTCACCCCTCCACTTT
TRBV19	TRBD1	TRBJ2-7	-	CASSLGATGTYEQYF	TGTGCCAGTAGCCTGGGGGCGACAGGGACCTACGAGCAGTACTTC
TRBV9	-	TRBJ2-1	-	CASSGRSGGLYNEQFF	TGTGCCAGCAGCGGCCGCTCGGGGGGCCTATACAATGAGCAGTTCTTC
TRBV6-1	-	TRBJ1-2	-	CASSEKGGLAYYGYTF	TGTGCCAGCAGTGAAAAAGGGGGATTAGCCTACTATGGCTACACCTTC
TRBV9	-	TRBJ2-1	-	CASSVAGYNEQFF	TGTGCCAGCAGCGTAGCAGGCTACAATGAGCAGTTCTTC
TRBV9	TRBD1	TRBJ2-3	-	CAPRLRDRPTDTQYF	TGTGCCCCCAGACTCCGGGACAGGCCCACAGATACGCAGTATTTT
TRBV6-5	TRBD1	TRBJ1-1	-	CASSCPDRDPSTEAFF	TGTGCCAGCAGTTGCCCGGACAGGGACCCAAGCACTGAAGCTTTCTTT
TRBV14	-	TRBJ2-6	-	CASSQDGIYSGANVLTF	TGTGCCAGCAGCCAAGACGGGATTTACTCTGGGGCCAACGTCCTGACTTTC
TRBV19	TRBD2	TRBJ2-1	-	CASSGGPFGNEQFF	TGTGCCAGCAGCGGGGGGCCCTTCGGGAATGAGCAGTTCTTC
TRBV10-1	-	TRBJ2-1	-	CASGGEGEQFF	TGCGCCAGCGGGGGCGAAGGTGAGCAGTTCTTC
TRBV7-9	-	TRBJ1-2	few	CASSLDVGDTGYTF	TGTGCCAGCAGCTTAGATGTCGGGGACACGGGCTACACCTTC
TRBV10-1	TRBD2	TRBJ2-1	-	CASSPGLAGGSSYNEQFF	TGCGCCAGCAGCCCCGGACTAGCGGGGGGGAGCTCCTACAATGAGCAGTTCTTC
TRBV5-6	-	TRBJ2-1	-	CASSLRGQSSYNEQFF	TGTGCCAGCAGCCTGAGAGGGCAGTCGTCCTACAATGAGCAGTTCTTC
TRBV15	-	TRBJ1-1	few	CATSRVRGTEAFF	TGTGCCACCAGCAGAGTCCGGGGGACTGAAGCTTTCTTT
TRBV9	TRBD1	TRBJ1-3	-	CASSVVRWTGKGNTIYF	TGTGCCAGCAGCGTAGTTCGCTGGACAGGGAAAGGAAACACCATATATTTT
TRBV9	TRBD1	TRBJ2-5	once	CASSVGGQGGETQYF	TGTGCCAGCAGCGTAGGGGGACAGGGCGGGGAGACCCAGTACTTC
TRBV27	TRBD1	TRBJ2-3	-	CASRGQGAKSTDTQYF	TGTGCCAGCAGGGGACAGGGGGCGAAGAGCACAGATACGCAGTATTTT
TRBV29-1	-	TRBJ1-5	once	CSVTTDNQPQHF	TGCAGCGTGACGACAGACAATCAGCCCCAGCATTTT
TRBV6-6	-	TRBJ1-4	few	CASSSAGDEKLFF	TGTGCCAGCAGTTCGGCAGGGGATGAAAAACTGTTTTTT
TRBV3-1/TRBV3-2	-	TRBJ1-2	-	CASSHRDTPNYGYTF	TGTGCCAGCAGCCACCGGGACACCCCAAACTATGGCTACACCTTC
TRBV10-3	-	TRBJ2-2	-	CATENTGELFF	TGTGCCACAGAAAACACCGGGGAGCTGTTTTTT
TRBV19	TRBD1	TRBJ1-1	-	CASSSGQGSPSNTEAFF	TGTGCCAGTAGTAGTGGACAGGGATCTCCCTCGAACACTGAAGCTTTCTTT
TRBV4-2	-	TRBJ2-3	-	CASSQETSSHTDTQYF	TGTGCCAGCAGCCAAGAAACTAGCTCCCACACAGATACGCAGTATTTT
TRBV6-2/TRBV6-3	TRBD1	TRBJ1-6	-	CASSLIGTEDSPLHF	TGTGCCAGCAGCTTGATCGGGACAGAAGATTCACCCCTCCACTTT
TRBV5-1	TRBD1	TRBJ2-7	-	CASSLSGGSYEQYF	TGCGCCAGCAGCTTGTCAGGGGGCTCCTACGAGCAGTACTTC
TRBV28	TRBD1	TRBJ1-2	-	CASSLLQGIGGSGGYTF	TGTGCCAGCAGTTTACTGCAGGGCATAGGGGGCTCGGGTGGCTACACCTTC
TRBV7-2	TRBD2	TRBJ2-3	-	CASSFSGGATDTQYF	TGTGCCAGCAGCTTTAGCGGGGGAGCCACAGATACGCAGTATTTT
TRBV7-9	TRBD2	TRBJ2-7	-	CASSGGGSGGSEQYF	TGTGCCAGCAGCGGGGGCGGGAGCGGGGGCTCCGAGCAGTACTTC